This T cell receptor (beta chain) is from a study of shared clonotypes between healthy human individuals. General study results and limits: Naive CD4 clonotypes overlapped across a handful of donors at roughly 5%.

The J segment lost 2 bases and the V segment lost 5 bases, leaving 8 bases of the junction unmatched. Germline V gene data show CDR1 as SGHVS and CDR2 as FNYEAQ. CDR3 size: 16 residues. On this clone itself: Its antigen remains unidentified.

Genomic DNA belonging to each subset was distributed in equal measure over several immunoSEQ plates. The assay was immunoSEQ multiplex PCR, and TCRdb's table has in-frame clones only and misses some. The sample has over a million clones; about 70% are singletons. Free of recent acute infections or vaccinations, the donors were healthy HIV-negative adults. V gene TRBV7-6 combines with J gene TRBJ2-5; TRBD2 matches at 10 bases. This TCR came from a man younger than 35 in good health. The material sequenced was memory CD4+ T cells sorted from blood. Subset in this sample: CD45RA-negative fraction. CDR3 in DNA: TGTGCCAGCAGCCGCCGATCGACTAGCGGGCAAGAGACCCAGTACTTC. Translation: CASSRRSTSGQETQYF.